This TCR beta chain was profiled in a study of glioma-infiltrating T cells after dendritic cell vaccination. Looking at the study overall: Dendritic cells derived from monocytes and pulsed with autologous tumor lysate formed the vaccine.

The V gene end was trimmed by 4 bases and the J gene end by 5 bases; junction bases not matched to a gene: 1. CDR3 length: 13 residues. Germline CDR1 and CDR2: MNHEY and SVGAGI. Amplification used 60 V beta primers and 13 J beta primers. The repertoire was sequenced with immunoSEQ multiplex PCR; TCRdb's copy has only in-frame clones and lacks some. The sample records 71,000 or so clones, around 81% being singletons. The sequence came from a human donor with glioblastoma. Sequences were derived from blood, sampled before dendritic cell vaccination. This sequence joins TRBV6-5 and TRBJ1-4; TRBD1 matches at 7 bases. CDR3 residues: CASSLQGNEKLFF. As DNA, the CDR3 is TGTGCCAGCAGTTTACAGGGGAATGAAAAACTGTTTTTT.